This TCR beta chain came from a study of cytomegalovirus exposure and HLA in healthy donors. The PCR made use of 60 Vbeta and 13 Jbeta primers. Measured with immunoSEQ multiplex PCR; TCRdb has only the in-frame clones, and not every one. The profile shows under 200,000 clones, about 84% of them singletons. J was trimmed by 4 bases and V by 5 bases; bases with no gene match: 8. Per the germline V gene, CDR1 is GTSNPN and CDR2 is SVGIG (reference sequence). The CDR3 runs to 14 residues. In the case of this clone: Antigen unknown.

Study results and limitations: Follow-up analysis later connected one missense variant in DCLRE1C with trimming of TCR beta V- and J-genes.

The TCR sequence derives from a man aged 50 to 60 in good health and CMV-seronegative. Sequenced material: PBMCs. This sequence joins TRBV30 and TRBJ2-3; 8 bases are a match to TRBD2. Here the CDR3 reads CAWGLGLGSDTQYF. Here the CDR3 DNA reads TGTGCCTGGGGGCTGGGACTAGGATCAGATACGCAGTATTTT.